This T cell receptor beta chain is from a study of OX40 agonist ivuxolimab in advanced cancers. Findings and caveats of the study: CD4+ and CD8+ T cells in blood underwent clonal expansion by week 6 at 0.1 to 3.0 mg/kg. Expanded clones belonging to CD8+ T cells outnumbered, on average, those of CD4+.

Method: immunoSEQ multiplex PCR; TCRdb's copy keeps in-frame clones and lacks some. The profile shows 90,000 to 100,000 clones, approximately 91% of them singletons. Baseline, cycle 4 day 1, and cycle 7 day 1 were the blood sampling points. This clone has only one observation. Its target is not known. This CDR3 spans 13 amino acids. Germline CDR1 and CDR2: MNHNS and SASEGT. V lost 8 bases and J 4 bases, leaving 14 bases between the germline ends. The chain carries TRBV6-1 and TRBJ2-5; the D is unclear. The receptor was isolated from an adult with an advanced solid tumor such as melanoma, head and neck, liver or kidney cancer. Material: CD4+ or CD8+ T cells sorted from blood, obtained in a trial of the OX40 agonist ivuxolimab. The CDR3 here is CASGFGVGETQYF. Here the CDR3 DNA reads TGTGCCAGCGGTTTCGGCGTCGGAGAGACCCAGTACTTC.